This T cell receptor (beta chain) is from a study of neurological immune-mediated disorders. Findings and caveats of the study: The greatest degree of TCR clonal expansion was observed in HTLV-1-associated myelopathy, with the lowest in multiple sclerosis, below that of healthy controls.

At least ten counts were recorded for this clonotype. The antigen is unknown. It was by 5'RACE with 10-nucleotide random UMIs that the cDNA was made. Via MiXCR, TCRdb re-called the 5' RACE reads, giving one row per CDR3 protein. The sample has about 59,000 distinct CDR3 sequences, under 30% seen once; the top ten hold 3.5% to 5.5%. Germline values: CDR1 SQVTM, CDR2 ANQGSEA. This CDR3 is 10 amino acids long. Trimming pared 4 bases from V and 3 bases from J, leaving 3 bases between. Time point defined: technical triplicate 2. This chain connects TRBV29-1 to TRBJ2-5; D call uncertain. The receptor's source is a man aged 60 to 75 with HTLV-1-associated myelopathy (HAM/TSP). The material sequenced was PBMCs. CDR3 sequence: CSVVEETQYF. DNA for the CDR3: TGCAGCGTTGTGGAAGAGACCCAGTACTTC.